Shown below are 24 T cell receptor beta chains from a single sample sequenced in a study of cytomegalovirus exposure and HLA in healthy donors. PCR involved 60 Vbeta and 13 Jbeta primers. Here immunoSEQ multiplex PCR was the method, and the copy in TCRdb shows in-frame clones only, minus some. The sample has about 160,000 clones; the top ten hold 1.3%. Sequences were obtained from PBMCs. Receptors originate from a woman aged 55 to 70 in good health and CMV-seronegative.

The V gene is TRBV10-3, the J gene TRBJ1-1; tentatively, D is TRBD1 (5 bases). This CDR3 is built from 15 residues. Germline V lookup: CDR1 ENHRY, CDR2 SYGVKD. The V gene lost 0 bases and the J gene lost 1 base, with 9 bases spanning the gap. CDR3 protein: CAISESGVENTEAFF. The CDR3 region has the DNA TGTGCCATCAGTGAGTCAGGGGTGGAGAACACTGAAGCTTTCTTT.

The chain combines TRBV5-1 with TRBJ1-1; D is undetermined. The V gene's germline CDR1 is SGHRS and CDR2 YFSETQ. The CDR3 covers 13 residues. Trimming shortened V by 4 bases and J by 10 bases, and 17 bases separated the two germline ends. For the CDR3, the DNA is TGCGCCAGCAGCCCAGGTTTGGCCAGTCCAGCTTTCTTT. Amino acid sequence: CASSPGLASPAFF.

CDR3 in amino acids: CASSLGQGGGGYTF. Written as DNA, the CDR3 is TGTGCCAGCTCACTCGGACAGGGCGGAGGGGGCTACACCTTC. V is TRBV18 and J is TRBJ1-2; the match to TRBD1 covers 8 bases. With 4 bases clipped from V and 8 bases from J, the junction kept 9 bases outside the gene matches. The germline gives CDR1 KGHSH, CDR2 LQKENI. The CDR3 extends over 14 amino acids.

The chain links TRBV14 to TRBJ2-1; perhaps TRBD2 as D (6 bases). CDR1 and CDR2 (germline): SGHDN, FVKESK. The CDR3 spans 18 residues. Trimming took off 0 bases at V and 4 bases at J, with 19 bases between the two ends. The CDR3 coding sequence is TGTGCCAGCAGCCAAGATCTCGGGGAGGACCTGAGGTACAATGAGCAGTTCTTC. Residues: CASSQDLGEDLRYNEQFF.

The CDR3 nucleotides read TGCGCCAGCAGCCAATTACTCTTGCAATTTGCCCGCCAGGGGACTGAAGCTTTCTTT. Translated, it gives CASSQLLLQFARQGTEAFF. The genes are TRBV4-1 and TRBJ1-1; D possibly corresponds to TRBD1 (6 bases). V was pared by 2 bases and J by 5 bases, with 27 bases between. CDR1 and CDR2 from the germline V gene are MGHRA and YSYEKL. The CDR3 runs to 19 residues.

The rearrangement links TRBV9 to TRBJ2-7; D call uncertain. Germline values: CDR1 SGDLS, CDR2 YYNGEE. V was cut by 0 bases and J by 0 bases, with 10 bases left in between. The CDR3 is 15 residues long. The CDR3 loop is CASSVDLAASYEQYF. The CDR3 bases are TGTGCCAGCAGCGTAGACTTGGCGGCCTCCTACGAGCAGTACTTC.

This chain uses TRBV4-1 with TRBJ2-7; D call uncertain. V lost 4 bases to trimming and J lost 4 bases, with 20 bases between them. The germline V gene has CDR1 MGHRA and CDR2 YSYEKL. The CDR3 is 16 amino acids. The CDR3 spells CASSRSTSQTLYEQYF. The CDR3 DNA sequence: TGCGCCAGCAGCCGCAGCACATCACAGACCTTGTACGAGCAGTACTTC.

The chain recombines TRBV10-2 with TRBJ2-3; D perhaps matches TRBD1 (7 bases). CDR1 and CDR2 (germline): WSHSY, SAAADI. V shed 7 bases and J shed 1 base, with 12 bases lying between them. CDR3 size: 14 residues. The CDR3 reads CASIGGGGTDTQYF. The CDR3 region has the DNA TGCGCCAGCATTGGAGGGGGCGGCACAGATACGCAGTATTTT.

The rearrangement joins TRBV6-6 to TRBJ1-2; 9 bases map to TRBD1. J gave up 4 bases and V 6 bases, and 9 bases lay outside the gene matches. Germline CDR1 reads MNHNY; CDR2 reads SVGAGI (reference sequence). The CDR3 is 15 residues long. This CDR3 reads CASSLRDRDLYGYTF. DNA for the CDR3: TGTGCCAGCAGCCTTAGGGACAGGGACCTCTATGGCTACACCTTC.

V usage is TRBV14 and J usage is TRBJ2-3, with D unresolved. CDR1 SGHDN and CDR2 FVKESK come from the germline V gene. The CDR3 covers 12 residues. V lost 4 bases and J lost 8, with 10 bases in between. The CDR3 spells CASSPDSITQYF. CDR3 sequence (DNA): TGTGCCAGCAGCCCCGATAGTATTACGCAGTATTTT. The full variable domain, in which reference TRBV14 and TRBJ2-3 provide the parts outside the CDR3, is EAGVTQFPSHSVIEKGQTVTLRCDPISGHDNLYWYRRVMGKEIKFLLHFVKESKQDESGMPNNRFLAERTGGTYSTLKVQPAELEDSGVYFCASSPDSITQYFGPGTRLTVL.

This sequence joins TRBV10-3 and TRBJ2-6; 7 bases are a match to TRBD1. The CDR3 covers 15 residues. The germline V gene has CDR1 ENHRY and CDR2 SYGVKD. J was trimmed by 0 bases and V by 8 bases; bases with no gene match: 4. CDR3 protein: CAIGTESSGANVLTF. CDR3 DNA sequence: TGTGCCATCGGGACAGAAAGCTCTGGGGCCAACGTCCTGACTTTC.

The CDR3 DNA reads TGTGCCAGCAGCTTAAAGGCTGCAACTAGCGGGAACACCGGGGAGCTGTTTTTT. Translation gives CASSLKAATSGNTGELFF. V gene TRBV7-3 combines with J gene TRBJ2-2; 8 bases agree with TRBD2. Looked up from germline, CDR1 is SGHTA and CDR2 is FQGTGA. The CDR3 runs to 18 residues. J lost 1 base, V lost 1 base, and 8 bases had no gene match. Supplemented by reference TRBV7-3 and TRBJ2-2, the full variable domain reads GAGVSQTPSNKVTEKGKYVELRCDPISGHTALYWYRQSLGQGPEFLIYFQGTGAADDSGLPNDRFFAVRPEGSVSTLKIQRTERGDSAVYLCASSLKAATSGNTGELFFGEGSRLTVL.

CDR3 bases: TGCGCCAGCAGCTTGCTACAGGGTGGGCAAGAGACCCAGTACTTC. Its protein product is CASSLLQGGQETQYF. The V call is TRBV5-1, the J call TRBJ2-5; a possible D gene is TRBD1 (6 bases). Looked up from germline, CDR1 is SGHRS and CDR2 is YFSETQ. CDR3 length: 15 residues. Trimming stripped 1 base from V and 2 bases from J, with 12 bases between.

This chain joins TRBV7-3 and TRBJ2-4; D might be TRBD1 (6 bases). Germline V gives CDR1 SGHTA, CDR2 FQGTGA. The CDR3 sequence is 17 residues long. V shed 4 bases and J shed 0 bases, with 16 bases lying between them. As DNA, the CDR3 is TGTGCCAGCAGCTCGCAGACAGGACCACTAGCCAAAAACATTCAGTACTTC. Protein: CASSSQTGPLAKNIQYF.

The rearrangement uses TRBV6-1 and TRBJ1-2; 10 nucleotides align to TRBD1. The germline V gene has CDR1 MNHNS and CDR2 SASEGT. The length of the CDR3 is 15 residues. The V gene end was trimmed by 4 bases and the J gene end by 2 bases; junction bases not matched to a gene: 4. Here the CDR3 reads CASSGQGAGNYGYTF. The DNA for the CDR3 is TGTGCCAGCAGTGGACAGGGGGCGGGGAACTATGGCTACACCTTC.

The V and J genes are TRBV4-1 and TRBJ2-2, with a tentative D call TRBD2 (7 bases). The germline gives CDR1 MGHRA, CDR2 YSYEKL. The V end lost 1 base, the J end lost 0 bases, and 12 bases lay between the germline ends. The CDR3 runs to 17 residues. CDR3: CASSQGGGGANTGELFF. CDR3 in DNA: TGCGCCAGCAGCCAAGGAGGCGGGGGCGCGAACACCGGGGAGCTGTTTTTT.

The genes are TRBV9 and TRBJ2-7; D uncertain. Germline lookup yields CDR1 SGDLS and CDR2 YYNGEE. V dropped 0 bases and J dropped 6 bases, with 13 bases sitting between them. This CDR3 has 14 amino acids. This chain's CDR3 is CASSVEASLREQYF. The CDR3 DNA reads TGTGCCAGCAGCGTAGAAGCAAGTTTGCGCGAGCAGTACTTC.

The CDR3 reads CATSYYEQYF. CDR3 nucleotide sequence: TGTGCCACCTCTTACTACGAGCAGTACTTC. V and J are TRBV6-1 and TRBJ2-7; D unclear. The length of the CDR3 is 10 residues. Trimming pared 10 bases from V and 3 bases from J, leaving 7 bases between. CDR1 is MNHNS, CDR2 SASEGT, per germline.

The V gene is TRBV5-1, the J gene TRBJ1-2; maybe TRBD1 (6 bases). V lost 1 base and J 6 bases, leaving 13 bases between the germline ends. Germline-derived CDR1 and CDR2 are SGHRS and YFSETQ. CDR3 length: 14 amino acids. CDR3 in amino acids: CASSLWQGYDGYTF. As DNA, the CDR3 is TGCGCCAGCAGCTTGTGGCAGGGGTACGATGGCTACACCTTC.

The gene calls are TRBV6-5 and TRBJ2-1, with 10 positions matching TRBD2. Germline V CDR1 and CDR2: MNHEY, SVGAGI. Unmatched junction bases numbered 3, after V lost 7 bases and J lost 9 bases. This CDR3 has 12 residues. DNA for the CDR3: TGTGCCAGCACGCCTAGCGGGGGTGAGCAGTTCTTC. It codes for CASTPSGGEQFF.

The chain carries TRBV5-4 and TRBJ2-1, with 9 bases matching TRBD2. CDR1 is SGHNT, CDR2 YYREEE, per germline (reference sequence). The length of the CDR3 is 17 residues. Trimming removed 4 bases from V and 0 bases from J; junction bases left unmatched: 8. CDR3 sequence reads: CASSPRASGDSYNEQFF. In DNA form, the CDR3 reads TGTGCCAGCAGCCCGCGGGCTAGCGGGGACTCCTACAATGAGCAGTTCTTC.

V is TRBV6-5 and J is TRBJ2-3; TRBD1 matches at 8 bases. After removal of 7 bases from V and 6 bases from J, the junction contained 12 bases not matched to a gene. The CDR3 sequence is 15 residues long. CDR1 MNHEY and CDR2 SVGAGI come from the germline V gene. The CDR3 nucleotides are TGTGCCAGCACCACCCAACAGGGGGTGAGGGATACGCAGTATTTT. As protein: CASTTQQGVRDTQYF.

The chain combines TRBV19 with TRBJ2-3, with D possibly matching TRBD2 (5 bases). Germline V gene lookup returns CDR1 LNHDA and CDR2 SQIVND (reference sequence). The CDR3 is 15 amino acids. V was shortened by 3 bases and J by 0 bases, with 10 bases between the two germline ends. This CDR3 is CASSIELASTDTQYF. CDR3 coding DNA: TGTGCCAGTAGTATCGAGCTAGCTAGCACAGATACGCAGTATTTT.

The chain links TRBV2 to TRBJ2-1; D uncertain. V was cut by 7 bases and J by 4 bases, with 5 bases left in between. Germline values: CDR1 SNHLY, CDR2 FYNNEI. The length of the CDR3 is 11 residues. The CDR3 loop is CASTEYNEQFF. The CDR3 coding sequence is TGTGCCAGCACAGAATACAATGAGCAGTTCTTC.